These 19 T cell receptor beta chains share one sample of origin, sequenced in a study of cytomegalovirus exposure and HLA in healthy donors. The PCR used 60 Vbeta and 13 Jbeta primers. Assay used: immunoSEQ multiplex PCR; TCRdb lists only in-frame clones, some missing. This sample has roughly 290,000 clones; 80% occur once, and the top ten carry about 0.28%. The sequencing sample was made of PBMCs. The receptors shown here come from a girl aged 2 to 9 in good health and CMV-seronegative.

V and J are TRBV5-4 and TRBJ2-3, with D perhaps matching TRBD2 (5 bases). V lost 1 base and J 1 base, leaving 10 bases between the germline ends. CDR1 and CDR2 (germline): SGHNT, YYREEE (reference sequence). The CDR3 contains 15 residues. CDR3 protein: CASSLSSAGTDTQYF. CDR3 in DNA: TGTGCCAGCAGCTTGAGTAGCGCGGGCACAGATACGCAGTATTTT.

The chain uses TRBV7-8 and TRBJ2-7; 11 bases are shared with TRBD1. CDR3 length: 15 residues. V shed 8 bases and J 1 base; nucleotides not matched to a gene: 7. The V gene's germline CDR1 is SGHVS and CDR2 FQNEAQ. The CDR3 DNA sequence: TGTGCCAGCGCTCATGGGACAGGGGGTTCCTACGAGCAGTACTTC. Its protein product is CASAHGTGGSYEQYF.

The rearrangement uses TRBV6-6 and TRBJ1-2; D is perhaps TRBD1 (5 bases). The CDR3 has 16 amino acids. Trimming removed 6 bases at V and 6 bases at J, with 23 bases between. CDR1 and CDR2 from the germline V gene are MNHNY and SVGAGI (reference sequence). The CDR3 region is CASSYVSAGRGDGYTF. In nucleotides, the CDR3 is TGTGCCAGCAGCTACGTGTCGGCAGGGCGGGGTGATGGCTACACCTTC.

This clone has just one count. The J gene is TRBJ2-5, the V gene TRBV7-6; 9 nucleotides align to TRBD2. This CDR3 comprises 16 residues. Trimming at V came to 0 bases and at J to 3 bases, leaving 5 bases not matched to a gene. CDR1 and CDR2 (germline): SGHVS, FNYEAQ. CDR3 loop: CASSLAGTSRKETQYF. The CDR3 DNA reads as TGTGCCAGCAGCTTAGCGGGGACTAGCCGAAAAGAGACCCAGTACTTC.

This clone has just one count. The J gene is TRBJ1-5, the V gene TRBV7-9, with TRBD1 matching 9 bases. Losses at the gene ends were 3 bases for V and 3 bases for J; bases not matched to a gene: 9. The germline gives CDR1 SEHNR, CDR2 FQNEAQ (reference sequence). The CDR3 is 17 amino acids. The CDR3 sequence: CASSFDPGQGNNQPQHF. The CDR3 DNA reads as TGTGCCAGCAGCTTCGACCCGGGACAGGGAAACAATCAGCCCCAGCATTTT.

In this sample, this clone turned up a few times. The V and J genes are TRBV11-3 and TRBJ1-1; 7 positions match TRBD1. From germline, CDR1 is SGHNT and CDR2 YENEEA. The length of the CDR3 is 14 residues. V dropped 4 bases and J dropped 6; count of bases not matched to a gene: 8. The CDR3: CASSSGTDSAEAFF. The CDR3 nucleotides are TGTGCCAGCAGCTCCGGGACAGATAGTGCTGAAGCTTTCTTT.

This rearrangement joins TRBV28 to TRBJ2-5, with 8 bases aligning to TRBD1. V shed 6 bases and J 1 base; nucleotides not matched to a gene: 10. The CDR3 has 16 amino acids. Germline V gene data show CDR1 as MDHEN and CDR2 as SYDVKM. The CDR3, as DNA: TGTGCCAGCAGATCAACCCAGGGGGCCCTCCAAGAGACCCAGTACTTC. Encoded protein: CASRSTQGALQETQYF.

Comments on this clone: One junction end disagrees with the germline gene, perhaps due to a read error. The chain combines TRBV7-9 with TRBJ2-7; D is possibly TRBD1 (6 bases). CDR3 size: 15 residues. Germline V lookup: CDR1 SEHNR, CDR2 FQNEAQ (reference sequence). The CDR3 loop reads CASSLDPGDPPHPNF. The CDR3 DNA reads TGTGCCAGCAGCTTAGATCCAGGGGATCCTCCTCACCCCAACTTC.

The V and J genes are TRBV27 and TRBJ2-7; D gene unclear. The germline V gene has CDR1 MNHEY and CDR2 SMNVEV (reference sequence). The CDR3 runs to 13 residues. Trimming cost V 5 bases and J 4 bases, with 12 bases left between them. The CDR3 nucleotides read TGTGCCAGCAGTCGGAGAATCTGGTACGAGCAGTACTTC. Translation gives CASSRRIWYEQYF.

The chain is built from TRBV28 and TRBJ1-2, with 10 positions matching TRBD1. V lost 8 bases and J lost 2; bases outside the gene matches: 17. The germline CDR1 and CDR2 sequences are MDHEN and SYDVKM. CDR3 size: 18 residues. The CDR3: CASLPGGTGDYGNYGYTF. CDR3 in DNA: TGTGCCAGCCTGCCAGGCGGGACAGGGGATTACGGGAACTATGGCTACACCTTC.

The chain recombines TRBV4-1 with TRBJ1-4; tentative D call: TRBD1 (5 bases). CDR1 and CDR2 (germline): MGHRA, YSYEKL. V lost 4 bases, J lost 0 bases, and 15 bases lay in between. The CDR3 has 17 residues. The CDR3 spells CASSPRGWGTTNEKLFF. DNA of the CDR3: TGCGCCAGCAGCCCGCGGGGCTGGGGCACAACTAATGAAAAACTGTTTTTT.

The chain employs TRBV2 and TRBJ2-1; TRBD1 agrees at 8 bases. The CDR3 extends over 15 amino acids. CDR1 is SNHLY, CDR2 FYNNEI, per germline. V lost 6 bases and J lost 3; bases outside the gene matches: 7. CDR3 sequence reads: CASSNRDRHYNEQFF. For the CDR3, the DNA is TGTGCCAGCAGCAACCGGGACAGGCACTACAATGAGCAGTTCTTC.

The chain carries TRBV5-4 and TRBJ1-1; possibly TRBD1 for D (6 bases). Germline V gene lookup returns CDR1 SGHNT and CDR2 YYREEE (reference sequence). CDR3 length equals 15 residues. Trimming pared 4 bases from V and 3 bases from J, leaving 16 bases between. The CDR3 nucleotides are TGTGCCAGCAGCCAGAGTCAGGGGTTTCACACTGAAGCTTTCTTT. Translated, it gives CASSQSQGFHTEAFF. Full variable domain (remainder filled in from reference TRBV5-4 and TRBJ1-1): ETGVTQSPTHLIKTRGQQVTLRCSSQSGHNTVSWYQQALGQGPQFIFQYYREEENGRGNFPPRFSGLQFPNYSSELNVNALELDDSALYLCASSQSQGFHTEAFFGQGTRLTVV.

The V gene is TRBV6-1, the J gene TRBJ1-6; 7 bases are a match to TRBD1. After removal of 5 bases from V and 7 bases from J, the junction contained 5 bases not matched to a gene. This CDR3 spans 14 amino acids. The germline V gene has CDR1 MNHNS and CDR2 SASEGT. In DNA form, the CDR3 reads TGTGCCAGCAGTCCTACAGGGGCCAATTCACCCCTCCACTTT. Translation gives CASSPTGANSPLHF.

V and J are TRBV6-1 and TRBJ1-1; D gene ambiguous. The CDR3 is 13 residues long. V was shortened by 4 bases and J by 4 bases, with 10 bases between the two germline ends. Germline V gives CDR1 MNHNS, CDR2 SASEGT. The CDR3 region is CASSGRRGTEAFF. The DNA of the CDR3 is TGTGCCAGCAGTGGTAGGCGAGGCACTGAAGCTTTCTTT.

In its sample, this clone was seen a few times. The CDR3 loop reads CASSLKSEAFF. Here the CDR3 DNA reads TGTGCCAGCAGCTTAAAGAGTGAAGCTTTCTTT. The V call is TRBV13, the J call TRBJ1-1; D is unresolved. Per germline, CDR1 PRHDT and CDR2 FYEKMQ (reference sequence). The CDR3 is made up of 11 amino acids. Trimming left V 2 bases short and J 7 bases short, with 5 bases between.

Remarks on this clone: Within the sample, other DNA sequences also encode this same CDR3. The CDR3 region is CAWSVRGNTEAFF. Here the CDR3 DNA reads TGTGCCTGGAGTGTACGAGGGAACACTGAAGCTTTCTTT. The chain carries TRBV30 and TRBJ1-1; unclear D gene. Trimming pared 0 bases from V and 1 base from J, leaving 6 bases between. In germline, CDR1 is GTSNPN, CDR2 SVGIG (reference sequence). The CDR3 spans 13 residues.

The CDR3 loop reads CSVSTRWDRGSGGYTF. CDR3 DNA sequence: TGCAGCGTTTCCACGAGGTGGGACAGGGGCTCGGGTGGCTACACCTTC. The chain links TRBV29-1 to TRBJ1-2; 10 bases match TRBD1. The junction had 16 bases not matched to a gene; V was cut back by 5 bases and J by 7 bases. From germline, CDR1 is SQVTM and CDR2 ANQGSEA. This CDR3 has 16 residues.

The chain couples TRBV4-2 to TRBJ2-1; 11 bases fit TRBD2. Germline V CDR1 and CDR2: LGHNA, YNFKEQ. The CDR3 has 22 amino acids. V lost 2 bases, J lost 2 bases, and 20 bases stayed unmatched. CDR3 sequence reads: CASSQKTGIAGGPWWAYNEQFF. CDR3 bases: TGTGCCAGCAGCCAAAAGACGGGGATAGCGGGAGGGCCTTGGTGGGCCTACAATGAGCAGTTCTTC.